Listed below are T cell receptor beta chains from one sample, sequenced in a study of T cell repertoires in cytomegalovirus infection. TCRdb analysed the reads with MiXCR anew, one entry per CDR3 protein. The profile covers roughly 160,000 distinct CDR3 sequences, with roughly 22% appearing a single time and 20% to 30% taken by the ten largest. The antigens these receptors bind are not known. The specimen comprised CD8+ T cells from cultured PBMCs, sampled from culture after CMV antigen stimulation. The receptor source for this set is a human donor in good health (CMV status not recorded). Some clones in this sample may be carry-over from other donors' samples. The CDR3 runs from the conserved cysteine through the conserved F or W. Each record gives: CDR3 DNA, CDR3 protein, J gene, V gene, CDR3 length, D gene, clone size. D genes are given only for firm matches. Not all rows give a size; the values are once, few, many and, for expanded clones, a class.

CDR3 DNA: TGTGCCAGCAGTGACTGGGACAGGGGTGAAAACACCATATATTTT; CDR3 protein: CASSDWDRGENTIYF; J gene: TRBJ1-3; V gene: TRBV6-6; CDR3 length: 15; D gene: TRBD1; clone size: few
CDR3 DNA: TGCAGTGCTAGAGAGGGCAGGGGAGGCAATCAGCCCCAGCATTTT; CDR3 protein: CSAREGRGGNQPQHF; J gene: TRBJ1-5; V gene: TRBV20-1; CDR3 length: 15; D gene: .; clone size: few
CDR3 DNA: TGTGCCAGCAGTTACTCCGGGACAGGGGGAAACAATGAGCAGTTCTTC; CDR3 protein: CASSYSGTGGNNEQFF; J gene: TRBJ2-1; V gene: TRBV6-5; CDR3 length: 16; D gene: TRBD1; clone size: few
CDR3 DNA: TGTGCCAGCAGTGACAGAGGACTCTACAGGTCCAATGAGCAGTTCTTC; CDR3 protein: CASSDRGLYRSNEQFF; J gene: TRBJ2-1; V gene: TRBV6-1; CDR3 length: 16; D gene: .; clone size: few
CDR3 DNA: TGTGCCAGCAGTTTATTTGGGGGGATCGGAGAGCAGTACTTC; CDR3 protein: CASSLFGGIGEQYF; J gene: TRBJ2-7; V gene: TRBV12-3/TRBV12-4; CDR3 length: 14; D gene: .; clone size: many
CDR3 DNA: TGTGCCAGCAGTTTATGGGGGGCATACGAGCAGTACTTC; CDR3 protein: CASSLWGAYEQYF; J gene: TRBJ2-7; V gene: TRBV28; CDR3 length: 13; D gene: .; clone size: many
CDR3 DNA: TGTGCCAGCAGCTTAAGAGTCAGGGATGAGCAGTTCTTC; CDR3 protein: CASSLRVRDEQFF; J gene: TRBJ2-1; V gene: TRBV7-2; CDR3 length: 13; D gene: .; clone size: .
CDR3 DNA: TGTGCCAGCAGTCGAGGGGATCGGGACACTGAAGCTTTCTTT; CDR3 protein: CASSRGDRDTEAFF; J gene: TRBJ1-1; V gene: TRBV7-6; CDR3 length: 14; D gene: .; clone size: few
CDR3 DNA: TGTGCCAGCAGCTTTCTTGACAGGGGGCGTTTCAGTGAAAAACTGTTTTTT; CDR3 protein: CASSFLDRGRFSEKLFF; J gene: TRBJ1-4; V gene: TRBV11-2; CDR3 length: 17; D gene: TRBD1; clone size: .
CDR3 DNA: TGTGCCAGCAGTTACACGAATAGTGAGCAGTTCTTC; CDR3 protein: CASSYTNSEQFF; J gene: TRBJ2-1; V gene: TRBV6-6; CDR3 length: 12; D gene: .; clone size: .
CDR3 DNA: TGTGCCAGCCTGTCCGAGGGCACTGAAGCTTTCTTT; CDR3 protein: CASLSEGTEAFF; J gene: TRBJ1-1; V gene: TRBV7-9; CDR3 length: 12; D gene: .; clone size: few
CDR3 DNA: TGTGCCAGCAGCTTATACAGCGGGGGGGTCCGCACAGATACGCAGTATTTT; CDR3 protein: CASSLYSGGVRTDTQYF; J gene: TRBJ2-3; V gene: TRBV7-2; CDR3 length: 17; D gene: TRBD2; clone size: few
CDR3 DNA: TGTGCCAGCAGCGTAACAGGGGGGCCCTCCTACAATGAGCAGTTCTTC; CDR3 protein: CASSVTGGPSYNEQFF; J gene: TRBJ2-1; V gene: TRBV7-9; CDR3 length: 16; D gene: TRBD1; clone size: few
CDR3 DNA: TGTGCCAGCAGCTCCGAGAGTACTTTGGATACGCAGTATTTT; CDR3 protein: CASSSESTLDTQYF; J gene: TRBJ2-3; V gene: TRBV7-6; CDR3 length: 14; D gene: .; clone size: .
CDR3 DNA: TGTGCCAGCAGACGACCCCAAGAGACCCAGTACTTC; CDR3 protein: CASRRPQETQYF; J gene: TRBJ2-5; V gene: TRBV6-5; CDR3 length: 12; D gene: .; clone size: few
CDR3 DNA: TGTGCCAGCAGCATGACTAGCCTGGTCTATTACAATGAGCAGTTCTTC; CDR3 protein: CASSMTSLVYYNEQFF; J gene: TRBJ2-1; V gene: TRBV7-2; CDR3 length: 16; D gene: TRBD2; clone size: .
CDR3 DNA: TGTGCCAGCAGCTTAAACAGGGGTAGCACAGATACGCAGTATTTT; CDR3 protein: CASSLNRGSTDTQYF; J gene: TRBJ2-3; V gene: TRBV7-2; CDR3 length: 15; D gene: TRBD1; clone size: many
CDR3 DNA: TGCGCCAGCAGCCCGGACTCGAGCTCCTATAATTCACCCCTCCACTTT; CDR3 protein: CASSPDSSSYNSPLHF; J gene: TRBJ1-6; V gene: TRBV4-1; CDR3 length: 16; D gene: .; clone size: .
CDR3 DNA: TGCAGTGCTAGACTCTTACCGGACAGGGCGTCACGGAGGGCAAAGAACACTGAAGCTTTCTTT; CDR3 protein: CSARLLPDRASRRAKNTEAFF; J gene: TRBJ1-1; V gene: TRBV20-1; CDR3 length: 21; D gene: TRBD1; clone size: many
CDR3 DNA: TGTGCCACCAGCCGCCCGGGGTCTATCAACACCGGGGAGCTGTTTTTT; CDR3 protein: CATSRPGSINTGELFF; J gene: TRBJ2-2; V gene: TRBV15; CDR3 length: 16; D gene: .; clone size: few
CDR3 DNA: TGCGCCAGCAGCCAAGACGCGAACACCATATATTTT; CDR3 protein: CASSQDANTIYF; J gene: TRBJ1-3; V gene: TRBV4-1; CDR3 length: 12; D gene: .; clone size: .
CDR3 DNA: TGTGCCAGCAGTTTGGGACAGGAGAACACAGATACGCAGTATTTT; CDR3 protein: CASSLGQENTDTQYF; J gene: TRBJ2-3; V gene: TRBV12-3/TRBV12-4; CDR3 length: 15; D gene: TRBD1; clone size: few
CDR3 DNA: TGTGCCAGCAGCGACAGGGTGTACTCTGGAAACACCATATATTTT; CDR3 protein: CASSDRVYSGNTIYF; J gene: TRBJ1-3; V gene: TRBV7-9; CDR3 length: 15; D gene: TRBD1; clone size: .
CDR3 DNA: TGTGCCACCAGCAGAGCGTTCCCGGGACAGGTGAACACCGGGGAGCTGTTTTTT; CDR3 protein: CATSRAFPGQVNTGELFF; J gene: TRBJ2-2; V gene: TRBV15; CDR3 length: 18; D gene: TRBD1; clone size: .
CDR3 DNA: TGTGCCAGCAGCTTAGCGGGACAGTCCTACGAGCAGTACTTC; CDR3 protein: CASSLAGQSYEQYF; J gene: TRBJ2-7; V gene: TRBV7-9; CDR3 length: 14; D gene: TRBD1; clone size: .
CDR3 DNA: TGTGCCAGCAGTGGAGGGATGCCGACTGAAGCTTTCTTT; CDR3 protein: CASSGGMPTEAFF; J gene: TRBJ1-1; V gene: TRBV27; CDR3 length: 13; D gene: .; clone size: .
CDR3 DNA: TGTGCCAGCAGTGAAGCCCGGGACAGGGGAGGAACCTATGGCTACACCTTC; CDR3 protein: CASSEARDRGGTYGYTF; J gene: TRBJ1-2; V gene: TRBV6-1; CDR3 length: 17; D gene: TRBD1; clone size: few
CDR3 DNA: TGTGCCAGCAGCGCGGGACAGCCATACGAGCAGTACTTC; CDR3 protein: CASSAGQPYEQYF; J gene: TRBJ2-7; V gene: TRBV5-6; CDR3 length: 13; D gene: .; clone size: few
CDR3 DNA: TGTGCCAGCAGCGACTCTTTCCTCGGGTACGAGCAGTACTTC; CDR3 protein: CASSDSFLGYEQYF; J gene: TRBJ2-7; V gene: TRBV6-2/TRBV6-3; CDR3 length: 14; D gene: .; clone size: .
CDR3 DNA: TGTGCCAGCAGCTTAGGTCAGATGAACACTGAAGCTTTCTTT; CDR3 protein: CASSLGQMNTEAFF; J gene: TRBJ1-1; V gene: TRBV7-9; CDR3 length: 14; D gene: .; clone size: .
CDR3 DNA: TGTGCCAGCAGCCCGGGGGGGCTCGCCGATGAGCAGTTCTTC; CDR3 protein: CASSPGGLADEQFF; J gene: TRBJ2-1; V gene: TRBV11-1; CDR3 length: 14; D gene: TRBD2; clone size: .
CDR3 DNA: TGTGCCAGCAGCCCACCGCGGAGCACAGATACGCAGTATTTT; CDR3 protein: CASSPPRSTDTQYF; J gene: TRBJ2-3; V gene: TRBV7-9; CDR3 length: 14; D gene: .; clone size: .
CDR3 DNA: TGTGCCAGCAGCTCATACAGGGAGGGCACTGAAGCTTTCTTT; CDR3 protein: CASSSYREGTEAFF; J gene: TRBJ1-1; V gene: TRBV7-2; CDR3 length: 14; D gene: .; clone size: few
CDR3 DNA: TGTGCCAGTAGATGGGGGCTAGGAAATCAGCCCCAGCATTTT; CDR3 protein: CASRWGLGNQPQHF; J gene: TRBJ1-5; V gene: TRBV19; CDR3 length: 14; D gene: .; clone size: few
CDR3 DNA: TGTGCCAGCAGTTTGCTAGCGGGGCCGAGCGCAGATACGCAGTATTTT; CDR3 protein: CASSLLAGPSADTQYF; J gene: TRBJ2-3; V gene: TRBV28; CDR3 length: 16; D gene: TRBD2; clone size: .
CDR3 DNA: TGTGCCAGCAGTGAAGCGCACTACAGGGAAATTCGGGAGACCCAGTACTTC; CDR3 protein: CASSEAHYREIRETQYF; J gene: TRBJ2-5; V gene: TRBV6-1; CDR3 length: 17; D gene: .; clone size: few
CDR3 DNA: TGTGCCAGTAGTATTGGACAGGGGCTGTTACTCTTC; CDR3 protein: CASSIGQGLLLF; J gene: TRBJ2-1; V gene: TRBV19; CDR3 length: 12; D gene: TRBD1; clone size: few